The source of this TCR beta chain is a study of CD8+CD57+ T cells in acquired aplastic anemia. On this clonotype itself: A junction end diverges from the germline sequence, so it may reflect a read error.

The template used for profiling TCR beta VDJ and CDR3 was genomic DNA. MiXCR was run by TCRdb on the reads, yielding one entry per CDR3 protein. The table lists hundreds of thousands of distinct CDR3 sequences, about two thirds of them singletons. Sequencing was carried out using sorted CD4+, CD8+, or CD8+CD57+ T cells (not recorded which) from PBMCs. The receptor was isolated from a human donor in good health, serving as a control.

The CDR3 region has the DNA TGTGCCAGCAGCTTTCGATTGGGGCAGAGTCCTCCGATCTTC. It translates to CASSFRLGQSPPIF. The chain recombines TRBV9 with TRBJ2-1; the D gene is possibly TRBD1 (5 bases). The CDR3 contains 14 residues. The germline V gene encodes CDR1 SGDLS and CDR2 YYNGEE.